Following are 23 T cell receptor beta chains from one sample sequenced in a study of OX40 agonist ivuxolimab in advanced cancers. The method was the immunoSEQ multiplex PCR assay. This immuneACCESS table, as held by TCRdb, lists in-frame sequences with V and J called but not all clones. Of the missing ones, under half trace to an unresolved V gene in checked studies; the others have no known cause. In this sample the table shows 45,000 to 65,000 clones, around 82% of which occur a single time. The leading ten clones occupy roughly 3% of the sample. The sequencing here drew on CD4+ or CD8+ T cells sorted from blood, taken in a trial of the OX40 agonist ivuxolimab. These TCRs come from an adult with an advanced solid tumor such as melanoma, head and neck, liver or kidney cancer.

The rearrangement links TRBV5-3 to TRBJ1-1; D is uncertain. TRBV5-3 is flagged as an ORF with uncertain function. This CDR3 comprises 12 residues. The ends were cut back, 0 bases at V and 10 bases at J, with 10 bases in the middle. The CDR3 region is CARSLEGGRAFF. CDR3 DNA: TGTGCCAGAAGCTTGGAAGGAGGTCGAGCTTTCTTT.

The CDR3 loop is CASSLAFAGYNEQFF. CDR3 DNA sequence: TGTGCCAGCAGCTTAGCGTTTGCGGGATACAATGAGCAGTTCTTC. V gene TRBV7-2 combines with J gene TRBJ2-1, with D possibly being TRBD2 (6 bases). The CDR3 has 15 residues. With 0 bases removed from V and 4 bases from J, the gap between germline ends came to 10 bases. Per the germline V gene, CDR1 is SGHTA and CDR2 is FQGNSA. Filled out from reference TRBV7-2 and TRBJ2-1, the complete variable domain reads GAGVSQSPSNKVTEKGKDVELRCDPISGHTALYWYRQSLGQGLEFLIYFQGNSAPDKSGLPSDRFSAERTGGSVSTLTIQRTQQEDSAVYLCASSLAFAGYNEQFFGPGTRLTVL.

This chain links TRBV6-1 with TRBJ2-5; either TRBD1 or TRBD2 may supply D (6 bases each). Germline CDR1 is MNHNS and CDR2 is SASEGT. Trimming removed 6 bases from V and 4 bases from J, with 9 bases in between. This CDR3 has 12 amino acids. CDR3 in amino acids: CASREGVETQYF. CDR3 in DNA: TGTGCCAGCAGGGAGGGGGTAGAGACCCAGTACTTC.

The chain carries TRBV9 and TRBJ2-3; 12 bases align to TRBD2. The germline CDR1 and CDR2 sequences are SGDLS and YYNGEE. The trim removed 4 bases at V and 0 bases at J, leaving 9 bases unmatched. There are 18 residues in the CDR3. The CDR3 DNA reads TGTGCCAGCAGCCCCCGACTAGCGGGGGAGGTCAGCACAGATACGCAGTATTTT. It yields the protein CASSPRLAGEVSTDTQYF.

The chain employs TRBV18 and TRBJ2-3; D is possibly TRBD2 (5 bases). Germline CDR1 is KGHSH and CDR2 is LQKENI. The V and J ends lost 3 bases and 3 bases respectively, with 7 bases between them. The CDR3 runs to 13 residues. The CDR3 protein is CASSPGSTDTQYF. CDR3 coding DNA: TGTGCCAGCTCACCGGGGAGTACAGATACGCAGTATTTT.

The rearrangement joins TRBV10-3 to TRBJ1-5; a possible D gene is TRBD1 (5 bases). The CDR3 consists of 12 residues. The V gene lost 4 bases and the J gene lost 4 bases, with 5 bases spanning the gap. Germline loops: CDR1 ENHRY, CDR2 SYGVKD. CDR3: CAISGGNQPQHF. The DNA for the CDR3 is TGTGCCATCAGTGGGGGGAATCAGCCCCAGCATTTT.

This chain links TRBV5-6 with TRBJ1-2; 9 bases fit TRBD1. Germline loops: CDR1 SGHDT, CDR2 YYEEEE. This CDR3 is 14 amino acids long. With V trimmed by 4 bases and J by 5 bases, 6 bases remained unmatched. The CDR3: CASSNKQGAYGYTF. CDR3 DNA: TGTGCCAGCAGCAACAAACAGGGGGCTTATGGCTACACCTTC.

The chain uses TRBV7-8 and TRBJ2-2; no reliable D call. V gave up 1 base and J gave up 5 bases, with 2 bases separating them. The CDR3 spans 12 residues. In germline, CDR1 is SGHVS, CDR2 FQNEAQ. The CDR3: CASSLGTGELFF. DNA of the CDR3: TGTGCCAGCAGCTTAGGTACCGGGGAGCTGTTTTTT.

The gene calls are TRBV5-1 and TRBJ2-1; D is possibly TRBD1 or TRBD2 (6 bases each). V lost 0 bases and J 8 bases, leaving 15 bases between the germline ends. Germline-derived CDR1 and CDR2 are SGHRS and YFSETQ. The CDR3 spans 15 residues. CDR3 in DNA: TGCGCCAGCAGCTTGGTGGGGGGCCGTCAGGATGAGCAGTTCTTC. Amino acids: CASSLVGGRQDEQFF.

The chain uses TRBV18 and TRBJ1-3; no reliable D call. Germline V CDR1 and CDR2: KGHSH, LQKENI. Trimming removed 2 bases at V and 1 base at J, with 12 bases between. This CDR3 is 16 amino acids long. The CDR3 loop reads CASSPISGGSGNTIYF. The CDR3 DNA follows: TGTGCCAGCTCACCAATCTCCGGAGGATCTGGAAACACCATATATTTT.

The rearrangement uses TRBV7-9 and TRBJ1-3; D is unclear. With 5 bases removed from V and 3 bases from J, the gap between germline ends came to 14 bases. CDR1 and CDR2 from the germline V gene are SEHNR and FQNEAQ (reference sequence). CDR3 length: 15 residues. The CDR3 here is CASSPPPPVGNTIYF. For the CDR3, the DNA is TGTGCCAGCAGCCCCCCGCCACCGGTTGGAAACACCATATATTTT.

The chain is built from TRBV7-3 and TRBJ2-2, with D possibly called TRBD1 or TRBD2 (5 bases each). Germline V gene data show CDR1 as SGHTA and CDR2 as FQGTGA. V lost 2 bases and J 4 bases, leaving 11 bases between the germline ends. The CDR3 runs to 15 residues. The CDR3 spells CASSLLGGTTGELFF. CDR3 in DNA: TGTGCCAGCAGCTTACTTGGGGGAACCACCGGGGAGCTGTTTTTT.

The gene calls are TRBV5-6 and TRBJ2-1; tentative D call: TRBD2 (5 bases). The V gene lost 2 bases and the J gene lost 9 bases, with 12 bases spanning the gap. The germline gives CDR1 SGHDT, CDR2 YYEEEE. The CDR3 is made up of 13 amino acids. CDR3 coding DNA: TGTGCCAGCAGCTTCCCGGGGTTGGGTGAGCAGTTCTTC. Translated: CASSFPGLGEQFF.

The V call is TRBV19, the J call TRBJ1-4, with a weak D call TRBD1 (5 bases). V lost 6 bases to trimming and J lost 6 bases, with 14 bases between them. This CDR3 spans 14 amino acids. Looked up from germline, CDR1 is LNHDA and CDR2 is SQIVND (reference sequence). The CDR3 sequence is CASSKRDGDEKLFF. The CDR3 bases are TGTGCCAGTAGCAAGAGGGACGGGGATGAAAAACTGTTTTTT.

J is TRBJ2-5 and V is TRBV5-1; 9 nucleotides align to TRBD2. The CDR3 has 16 amino acids. The germline CDR1 and CDR2 sequences are SGHRS and YFSETQ. The V gene end was trimmed by 2 bases and the J gene end by 2 bases; junction bases not matched to a gene: 7. The CDR3 sequence is CASSFSGGHSQETQYF. In nucleotides, the CDR3 is TGCGCCAGCAGCTTCAGCGGGGGGCACTCACAAGAGACCCAGTACTTC.

This clone came up once. This chain joins TRBV19 and TRBJ1-3; TRBD1 is a possible D gene (5 bases). Between the trimmed V and J ends, which lost 7 bases and 4 bases, there was a span of 17 bases. Germline V gene data show CDR1 as LNHDA and CDR2 as SQIVND (reference sequence). This CDR3 spans 15 amino acids. This chain's CDR3 is CASKVGVRSGNTIYF. In DNA form, the CDR3 reads TGTGCCAGTAAGGTGGGGGTTCGGTCCGGAAACACCATATATTTT.

The V and J genes are TRBV9 and TRBJ1-1; D ambiguous. V lost 0 bases and J 5 bases, leaving 11 bases between the germline ends. Germline CDR1 reads SGDLS; CDR2 reads YYNGEE. The CDR3 extends over 14 amino acids. This CDR3 is CASSVASRETEAFF. The CDR3 DNA sequence: TGTGCCAGCAGCGTAGCTTCGAGGGAGACTGAAGCTTTCTTT.

The chain couples TRBV10-3 to TRBJ1-5, with D unclear. V shed 3 bases and J shed 4 bases, with 7 bases lying between them. The CDR3 is 13 amino acids. The germline V gene has CDR1 ENHRY and CDR2 SYGVKD. CDR3 region: CAISDVGNQPQHF. Written as DNA, the CDR3 is TGTGCCATCAGTGACGTTGGGAATCAGCCCCAGCATTTT.

There are a few counts of this clone. The chain links TRBV11-2 to TRBJ2-7; no reliable D call. V was clipped by 0 bases and J by 0 bases, with 18 bases between them. This CDR3 is built from 18 residues. The V gene's germline CDR1 is SGHAT and CDR2 FQNNGV. The CDR3 region is CASSLEWSWHTSSYEQYF. The CDR3 DNA reads as TGTGCCAGCAGCTTAGAGTGGTCCTGGCATACGAGCTCCTACGAGCAGTACTTC.

The chain is built from TRBV11-3 and TRBJ2-3, with D unresolved. The CDR3 contains 14 residues. Trimming took off 2 bases at V and 2 bases at J, with 8 bases between the two ends. The V gene's germline CDR1 is SGHNT and CDR2 YENEEA. The CDR3 DNA sequence: TGTGCCAGCAGCTTAACGTCAGACACAGATACGCAGTATTTT. Its translation: CASSLTSDTDTQYF.

This chain joins TRBV7-2 and TRBJ1-2, with 10 bases aligning to TRBD1. CDR1 SGHTA and CDR2 FQGNSA come from the germline V gene. V dropped 3 bases and J dropped 8; count of bases not matched to a gene: 6. The CDR3 length is 14 residues. The CDR3 loop is CASSFRDRGVGYTF. The CDR3 coding sequence is TGTGCCAGCAGCTTCCGGGACAGGGGCGTCGGCTACACCTTC.

This chain links TRBV11-2 with TRBJ2-7; D is uncertain. The germline CDR1 and CDR2 sequences are SGHAT and FQNNGV. Between the trimmed V and J ends, which lost 3 bases and 7 bases, there was a span of 7 bases. This CDR3 is 11 amino acids long. The CDR3 nucleotides are TGTGCCAGCAGCTTGGTTCAGGAGCAGTACTTC. Protein sequence: CASSLVQEQYF.

The chain combines TRBV5-6 with TRBJ2-1; D might be TRBD2 (6 bases). The length of the CDR3 is 14 residues. Germline V CDR1 and CDR2: SGHDT, YYEEEE. Between the trimmed V and J ends, which lost 0 bases and 9 bases, there was a span of 13 bases. CDR3 sequence (DNA): TGTGCCAGCAGCTTGGATGGTGTCGGGGGTGAGCAGTTCTTC. As protein: CASSLDGVGGEQFF. Based on the CDR3 plus reference TRBV5-6 and TRBJ2-1, the full variable domain is DAGVTQSPTHLIKTRGQQVTLRCSPKSGHDTVSWYQQALGQGPQFIFQYYEEEERQRGNFPDRFSGHQFPNYSSELNVNALLLGDSALYLCASSLDGVGGEQFFGPGTRLTVL.